This entry is about one TCR beta chain. The table lists this clonotype with many counts. Its binding antigen is unknown. Nothing much larger sits one base from this clone, and base qualities are not available. The data are from a study of T cells in Graves' hyperthyroidism and ophthalmopathy (dated by TCRdb to about 2019). Some background on the complete study: Peripheral blood was collected at initial diagnosis, before any treatment. Thyroid tissue and blood T-cell repertoires from about six Graves' hyperthyroidism patients were also compared in the study. The 100 discovery patients were divided at random into training and test sets in a 7:3 ratio. A discovery cohort of 95 to 100 patients, about 40 with Graves' ophthalmopathy and 55 to 65 with stable Graves' hyperthyroidism, was used to find distinguishing TCR V-J signatures. An independent validation cohort of some 18 hyperthyroidism patients and more than 15 patients who later progressed to ophthalmopathy tested prospective prediction of ophthalmopathy. After sampling, hyperthyroidism patients received methimazole starting at 30 mg daily, and ophthalmopathy patients received high-dose intravenous methylprednisolone. TCR Vbeta CDR3 sequencing of 140 or so peripheral blood samples (43 ophthalmopathy, under 80 hyperthyroidism and roughly 17 progressor patients) is reported in the paper. Overall study results and their limits: Sample size was not statistically predetermined, and investigators were not blinded to group allocation. Most expanded thyroid clonotypes (frequency above 0.001) were also detected in blood, suggesting blood repertoires may reflect thyroid immune responses. A 13 V-J signature model separated ophthalmopathy from stable hyperthyroidism, with approximately 87% sensitivity and 81.08% specificity in cross-validation and 80%/75% in testing. In validation, the model predicted progression to ophthalmopathy with over 65% sensitivity and 72% to 85% specificity, a median of 6.5 months before onset.

The junction shows trimming of 2 bases on V and 3 bases on J, and the gene matches do not reach 4 bases of it. CDR1 is given as SGHRS and CDR2 as YFSETQ, both from the germline V gene. The CDR3 sequence holds 15 residues, the cysteine and phenylalanine included. The CDR3 DNA has 45 bases and is translated from base 1. Ophthalmopathy patients had moderately to severely active disease, with a Clinical Activity Score of 3 or more, a NOSPECS grade of 4 or more, and a disease duration of less than 3 months. Patients with uncontrolled infections, other autoimmune diseases, pregnancy or lactation were excluded. Diagnoses relied on clinical symptoms, serum thyroxine and TRAb, thyroid ultrasound and orbital computed tomography. PBMCs were separated from under 11 ml of fresh peripheral blood using Ficoll-Paque density gradient centrifugation. Total RNA was extracted using Trizol reagent, and RNA quality was assessed on an Agilent 2100 Bioanalyzer.

The TCR beta CDR3 regions were amplified from RNA transcripts. The first round of RT-PCR for the TCR CDR3 was performed with the HTBI primer set and the Qiagen OneStep RT-PCR kit. The libraries were constructed in a second round of multiplex PCR and then size-selected and purified. Sequencing of the libraries was done on an Illumina HiSeq2000 using paired-end 100 bp reads. For the original study's pipeline: SOAPnuke was used to process the raw data, with reads discarded if the reads contained adapters or uncalled bases, had a mean Phred below 15, or lacked an exact constant-primer or identifier match. COPE v1.2.5 was used to merge high-quality paired reads, and clonotypes were defined as unique nucleotide sequences. Clonotypes were aligned to IMGT TRBV, TRBD and TRBJ reference segments using MiTCR v1.1. The analysis was restricted to V-J combinations with a frequency above 0.0001, which together covered 98% to 99.2% of the repertoires. A TCS score was defined as the ratio of F50 (clonal expansion) to E x V (chaos), with BLOSUM62-based TCRdist applied between CDR3 peptides within each V-J. Welch's t-statistics and random forest reduced 500 to 650 V-J features to around 14, which were used in a naive Bayes classifier (R e1071). Using fastp at Q25 and MiXCR, TCRdb reprocessed the public reads and kept productive beta chains. Every CDR3 protein is listed once, alongside the most common genes and DNA of its rows. The V and J calls were determined by TCRdb, not by the authors. The sample table records about 640,000 distinct CDR3 sequences; roughly 20% of these occur just once. Clones ranked in the top ten supply about 35% of the sample.

In this chain, TRBV5-1 is recombined with TRBJ2-7; TRBD1 agrees with 11 junctional bases. The clonotype was recovered from a man younger than 40 with Graves' ophthalmopathy. The sequenced sample was blood. Here is the DNA: TGCGCCAGCAGCTTCCCCGGGACAGGGGGCTACGAGCAGTACTTC. This sequence encodes CASSFPGTGGYEQYF. Supplemented by the reference TRBV5-1 and TRBJ2-7 proteins around the CDR3, the complete variable domain is KAGVTQTPRYLIKTRGQQVTLSCSPISGHRSVSWYQQTPGQGLQFLFEYFSETQRNKGNFPGRFSGRQFSNSRSEMNVSTLELGDSALYLCASSFPGTGGYEQYFGPGTRLTVT.